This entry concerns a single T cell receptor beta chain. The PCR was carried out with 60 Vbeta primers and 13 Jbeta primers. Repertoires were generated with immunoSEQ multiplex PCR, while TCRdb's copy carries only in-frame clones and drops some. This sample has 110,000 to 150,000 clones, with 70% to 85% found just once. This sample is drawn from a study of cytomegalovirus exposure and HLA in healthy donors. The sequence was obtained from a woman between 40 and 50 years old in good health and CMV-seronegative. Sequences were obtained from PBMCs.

The CDR3 DNA is TGTGCCAGCAGCTTACATTACGGGAACACTGAAGCTTTCTTT. It is translated as CASSLHYGNTEAFF. V gene TRBV7-3 combines with J gene TRBJ1-1; D call uncertain. Germline loops: CDR1 SGHTA, CDR2 FQGTGA. V was pared by 2 bases and J by 1 base, with 8 bases between. This CDR3 contains 14 residues. Full variable domain (outside the CDR3, taken from reference TRBV7-3 and TRBJ1-1): GAGVSQTPSNKVTEKGKYVELRCDPISGHTALYWYRQSLGQGPEFLIYFQGTGAADDSGLPNDRFFAVRPEGSVSTLKIQRTERGDSAVYLCASSLHYGNTEAFFGQGTRLTVV.